This TCR beta chain was recovered during a study of T cells in Graves' hyperthyroidism and ophthalmopathy. Amplification yielded TCR beta CDR3 regions, with RNA transcripts as the source. When the TCR CDR3 underwent first-round RT-PCR, the HTBI primer set was used. TCRdb redid the calling of the multiplex PCR reads with MiXCR, one entry per CDR3 protein. The sample carries approximately 530,000 distinct CDR3 sequences, around 17% recorded once. With a duration under 2 months, the hyperthyroidism was newly diagnosed in patients aged 18 to 65. From germline, CDR1 is LGHNT and CDR2 FRNRAP. V trimming: 7 bases; J trimming: 0 bases; junction bases outside the gene matches: 6. The CDR3 is 15 amino acids.

The J gene is TRBJ2-3, the V gene TRBV12-5; 8 bases map to TRBD1. Sequencing was carried out using blood. The receptor was derived from a woman aged 18-29 years with Graves' hyperthyroidism. Here the CDR3 DNA reads TGTGCTAGTGCCAAACAGGGGGGTAGCACAGATACGCAGTATTTT. This sequence encodes CASAKQGGSTDTQYF.